A selection of T cell receptor beta chains follows, all from one sample in a study of cytomegalovirus exposure and HLA in healthy donors. Produced via immunoSEQ multiplex PCR; TCRdb's table is partial and in-frame only. The sample yields roughly 150,000 clones, approximately 82% seen once. Source material: PBMCs. The receptors shown here come from a man younger than 40 in good health and CMV-seropositive. Both conserved end residues are part of each CDR3. D genes are given only for firm matches. Clone size is shown for a subset of rows, as once, few, many or a class of expanded clone.

d_call: TRBD1
clone_size: many
v_call: TRBV27
j_call: TRBJ1-2
cdr3_aa: CASSEVRTGGGYGYTF
cdr3_nt: TGTGCCAGCAGCGAAGTTCGGACAGGGGGGGGCTATGGCTACACCTTC

d_call: NA
clone_size: NA
v_call: TRBV4-2
j_call: TRBJ2-2
cdr3_aa: CASSQDLPGLNTGELFF
cdr3_nt: TGTGCCAGCAGCCAAGATCTGCCAGGGTTAAACACCGGGGAGCTGTTTTTT

d_call: NA
clone_size: once
v_call: TRBV5-1
j_call: TRBJ1-1
cdr3_aa: CASSFRENTEAFF
cdr3_nt: TGCGCCAGCAGCTTCAGGGAGAACACTGAAGCTTTCTTT

d_call: TRBD2
clone_size: NA
v_call: TRBV5-4
j_call: TRBJ2-2
cdr3_aa: CASSSGLAGSGELFF
cdr3_nt: TGTGCCAGCAGCTCTGGACTAGCGGGGTCCGGGGAGCTGTTTTTT

d_call: TRBD1
clone_size: NA
v_call: TRBV19
j_call: TRBJ1-2
cdr3_aa: CASSTGTEVNYGYTF
cdr3_nt: TGTGCCAGTAGTACCGGGACAGAGGTTAACTATGGCTACACCTTC

d_call: NA
clone_size: NA
v_call: TRBV6-5
j_call: TRBJ2-1
cdr3_aa: CASSYSSGVEEQFF
cdr3_nt: TGTGCCAGCAGTTACTCTTCCGGGGTTGAGGAGCAGTTCTTC

d_call: NA
clone_size: few
v_call: TRBV10-2
j_call: TRBJ2-7
cdr3_aa: CASSLGPSRTYEQYF
cdr3_nt: TGCGCCAGCAGTCTGGGCCCCTCCCGTACCTACGAGCAGTACTTC

d_call: NA
clone_size: NA
v_call: TRBV18
j_call: TRBJ2-5
cdr3_aa: CASSPPSVQETQYF
cdr3_nt: TGTGCCAGCTCACCACCGTCAGTTCAAGAGACCCAGTACTTC

d_call: TRBD2
clone_size: once
v_call: TRBV5-1
j_call: TRBJ2-2
cdr3_aa: CASMREGDSTNTGELFF
cdr3_nt: TGCGCCAGCATGCGGGAGGGGGACTCAACTAACACCGGGGAGCTGTTTTTT

d_call: TRBD1
clone_size: NA
v_call: TRBV5-4
j_call: TRBJ1-1
cdr3_aa: CASSSGQANTEAFF
cdr3_nt: TGTGCCAGCAGTTCCGGACAGGCGAACACTGAAGCTTTCTTT

d_call: NA
clone_size: NA
v_call: TRBV5-5
j_call: TRBJ1-1
cdr3_aa: CASSPAENTEAFF
cdr3_nt: TGTGCCAGCAGCCCCGCAGAGAACACTGAAGCTTTCTTT

d_call: TRBD1
clone_size: NA
v_call: TRBV18
j_call: TRBJ1-5
cdr3_aa: CASSRQGEGSGQPQHF
cdr3_nt: TGTGCCAGCTCCCGACAGGGAGAGGGGTCCGGTCAGCCCCAGCATTTT

d_call: NA
clone_size: few
v_call: TRBV4-1
j_call: TRBJ1-1
cdr3_aa: CASSQVYSSTEAFF
cdr3_nt: TGCGCCAGCAGCCAAGTATACAGCTCCACTGAAGCTTTCTTT

d_call: NA
clone_size: once
v_call: TRBV11-3
j_call: TRBJ2-2
cdr3_aa: CASSSQYNTGELFF
cdr3_nt: TGTGCCAGCAGCTCACAATATAACACCGGGGAGCTGTTTTTT

d_call: NA
clone_size: NA
v_call: TRBV2
j_call: TRBJ2-1
cdr3_aa: CASSDPGGEQFF
cdr3_nt: TGTGCCAGCAGTGATCCGGGTGGTGAGCAGTTCTTC

d_call: NA
clone_size: NA
v_call: TRBV10-3
j_call: TRBJ1-2
cdr3_aa: CAIRPGLLYYGYTF
cdr3_nt: TGTGCCATCAGACCAGGACTGCTCTACTATGGCTACACCTTC

d_call: NA
clone_size: NA
v_call: TRBV5-1
j_call: TRBJ1-1
cdr3_aa: CASSLDPLGLNTEAFF
cdr3_nt: TGCGCCAGCAGCTTGGATCCCCTAGGATTGAACACTGAAGCTTTCTTT

d_call: NA
clone_size: NA
v_call: TRBV5-1
j_call: TRBJ2-3
cdr3_aa: CASSLTQGSTDTQYF
cdr3_nt: TGCGCCAGCAGCTTGACGCAGGGGAGCACAGATACGCAGTATTTT

d_call: TRBD2
clone_size: NA
v_call: TRBV5-1
j_call: TRBJ2-3
cdr3_aa: CASRRTSGRSDTQYF
cdr3_nt: TGCGCCAGCAGACGGACTAGCGGGAGGTCAGATACGCAGTATTTT

d_call: NA
clone_size: NA
v_call: TRBV29-1
j_call: TRBJ1-3
cdr3_aa: CSVAGIGNTIYF
cdr3_nt: TGCAGCGTTGCAGGGATTGGAAACACCATATATTTT

d_call: NA
clone_size: many
v_call: TRBV11-3
j_call: TRBJ1-5
cdr3_aa: CASSFGGPSNQPQHF
cdr3_nt: TGTGCCAGCAGCTTCGGGGGGCCTAGCAATCAGCCCCAGCATTTT

d_call: TRBD1
clone_size: NA
v_call: TRBV6-1
j_call: TRBJ2-5
cdr3_aa: CASSDRVETQYF
cdr3_nt: TGTGCCAGCAGCGACAGGGTGGAGACCCAGTACTTC

d_call: TRBD2
clone_size: NA
v_call: TRBV2
j_call: TRBJ2-7
cdr3_aa: CASSELGGRDTYEQYF
cdr3_nt: TGTGCCAGCAGTGAACTTGGCGGGAGGGACACCTACGAGCAGTACTTC

d_call: TRBD2
clone_size: NA
v_call: TRBV4-3
j_call: TRBJ2-3
cdr3_aa: CASSRGGGGTDTQYF
cdr3_nt: TGCGCCAGCAGCCGGGGCGGGGGGGGCACAGATACGCAGTATTTT

d_call: TRBD2
clone_size: NA
v_call: TRBV27
j_call: TRBJ2-1
cdr3_aa: CASSPQRGPYNEQFF
cdr3_nt: TGTGCCAGCAGTCCCCAGCGGGGACCCTACAATGAGCAGTTCTTC

d_call: TRBD1
clone_size: NA
v_call: TRBV7-9
j_call: TRBJ1-2
cdr3_aa: CASSTRRGQGADGYTF
cdr3_nt: TGTGCCAGCAGCACAAGAAGAGGACAGGGGGCAGATGGCTACACCTTC

d_call: NA
clone_size: NA
v_call: TRBV10-1
j_call: TRBJ2-2
cdr3_aa: CASSETTQGRELFF
cdr3_nt: TGCGCCAGCAGTGAGACAACACAGGGAAGGGAGCTGTTTTTT

d_call: NA
clone_size: NA
v_call: TRBV12-5
j_call: TRBJ2-2
cdr3_aa: CASGLVRAGLAGELFF
cdr3_nt: TGTGCTAGTGGTTTGGTACGTGCAGGGCTGGCCGGGGAGCTGTTTTTT

d_call: TRBD2
clone_size: NA
v_call: TRBV5-1
j_call: TRBJ2-1
cdr3_aa: CASSYWEGNEQFF
cdr3_nt: TGCGCCAGCAGCTACTGGGAGGGCAATGAGCAGTTCTTC

d_call: NA
clone_size: NA
v_call: TRBV15
j_call: TRBJ1-1
cdr3_aa: CATSRGGAMNTEAFF
cdr3_nt: TGTGCCACCAGCAGGGGGGGGGCCATGAACACTGAAGCTTTCTTT

d_call: NA
clone_size: NA
v_call: TRBV6-5
j_call: TRBJ2-1
cdr3_aa: CASRSGGGVDEQFF
cdr3_nt: TGTGCCAGCAGAAGTGGAGGTGGCGTGGATGAGCAGTTCTTC

d_call: NA
clone_size: once
v_call: TRBV2
j_call: TRBJ2-2
cdr3_aa: CASSGLHWHRDTGELFF
cdr3_nt: TGTGCCAGCAGTGGACTCCATTGGCACCGAGACACCGGGGAGCTGTTTTTT

d_call: NA
clone_size: NA
v_call: TRBV29-1
j_call: TRBJ1-2
cdr3_aa: CSVADITNGYTF
cdr3_nt: TGCAGCGTTGCGGACATTACAAATGGCTACACCTTC

d_call: NA
clone_size: NA
v_call: TRBV5-6
j_call: TRBJ1-6
cdr3_aa: CASSLGRESPLHF
cdr3_nt: TGTGCCAGCAGCTTGGGCAGGGAATCACCCCTCCACTTT

d_call: NA
clone_size: NA
v_call: TRBV18
j_call: TRBJ2-7
cdr3_aa: CASSPTSVGYEQYF
cdr3_nt: TGTGCCAGCTCACCAACTAGTGTGGGTTACGAGCAGTACTTC

d_call: TRBD1
clone_size: NA
v_call: TRBV5-1
j_call: TRBJ2-7
cdr3_aa: CASSLVQGEHYEQYF
cdr3_nt: TGCGCCAGCAGCTTGGTGCAGGGGGAGCACTACGAGCAGTACTTC

d_call: NA
clone_size: NA
v_call: TRBV5-4
j_call: TRBJ1-2
cdr3_aa: CASSLGFRGTNGYTF
cdr3_nt: TGTGCCAGCAGCTTGGGGTTTCGGGGAACAAACGGCTACACCTTC

d_call: TRBD2
clone_size: once
v_call: TRBV29-1
j_call: TRBJ2-3
cdr3_aa: CSVRTSGGITDTQYF
cdr3_nt: TGCAGCGTCAGGACTAGCGGGGGGATCACAGATACGCAGTATTTT

d_call: NA
clone_size: NA
v_call: TRBV7-3
j_call: TRBJ1-6
cdr3_aa: CASSLDALRVNSPLHF
cdr3_nt: TGTGCCAGCAGCTTAGACGCTCTCAGGGTGAATTCACCCCTCCACTTT

d_call: TRBD1
clone_size: once
v_call: TRBV7-8
j_call: TRBJ1-5
cdr3_aa: CASSPRTGRSNQPQHF
cdr3_nt: TGTGCCAGCAGCCCTCGGACAGGGAGGAGCAATCAGCCCCAGCATTTT

d_call: NA
clone_size: NA
v_call: TRBV9
j_call: TRBJ1-3
cdr3_aa: CASSPTGGGTSGNTIYF
cdr3_nt: TGTGCCAGCAGCCCCACGGGGGGAGGGACCTCTGGAAACACCATATATTTT

d_call: TRBD1
clone_size: few
v_call: TRBV10-3
j_call: TRBJ1-1
cdr3_aa: CAISNDRDTEAFF
cdr3_nt: TGTGCCATCAGTAACGACAGGGACACTGAAGCTTTCTTT

d_call: NA
clone_size: NA
v_call: TRBV12-5
j_call: TRBJ1-5
cdr3_aa: CASGLGGDQPQHF
cdr3_nt: TGTGCTAGTGGTTTGGGAGGAGATCAGCCCCAGCATTTT

d_call: NA
clone_size: NA
v_call: TRBV4-3
j_call: TRBJ2-1
cdr3_aa: CASPLRDSSYNEQFF
cdr3_nt: TGCGCCAGCCCCCTTAGGGACTCCTCCTACAATGAGCAGTTCTTC

d_call: TRBD1
clone_size: NA
v_call: TRBV6-6
j_call: TRBJ2-1
cdr3_aa: CASTTAGTGANNEQFF
cdr3_nt: TGTGCCAGCACCACAGCCGGGACAGGGGCCAACAATGAGCAGTTCTTC

d_call: NA
clone_size: few
v_call: TRBV19
j_call: TRBJ2-7
cdr3_aa: CASSSLVQPYEQYF
cdr3_nt: TGTGCCAGTAGTTCTCTAGTACAACCCTACGAGCAGTACTTC

d_call: NA
clone_size: NA
v_call: TRBV7-6
j_call: TRBJ2-7
cdr3_aa: CASSLTPGDPLEQYF
cdr3_nt: TGTGCCAGCAGCTTAACCCCGGGAGACCCCCTCGAGCAGTACTTC

d_call: NA
clone_size: NA
v_call: TRBV5-4
j_call: TRBJ1-2
cdr3_aa: CASSLEGARAYGYTF
cdr3_nt: TGTGCCAGCAGCTTGGAAGGGGCGCGAGCCTATGGCTACACCTTC

d_call: TRBD2
clone_size: NA
v_call: TRBV29-1
j_call: TRBJ2-3
cdr3_aa: CSVAYEGLVADTQYF
cdr3_nt: TGCAGCGTTGCTTATGAGGGACTAGTCGCAGATACGCAGTATTTT

d_call: NA
clone_size: few
v_call: TRBV15
j_call: TRBJ1-1
cdr3_aa: CATSRDDRTNTEAFF
cdr3_nt: TGTGCCACCAGCAGAGATGACAGGACTAACACTGAAGCTTTCTTT

d_call: NA
clone_size: NA
v_call: TRBV29-1
j_call: TRBJ1-1
cdr3_aa: CSVEVTEGTEAFF
cdr3_nt: TGCAGCGTTGAGGTGACAGAAGGCACTGAAGCTTTCTTT

d_call: NA
clone_size: NA
v_call: TRBV7-2
j_call: TRBJ2-7
cdr3_aa: CASSLVAGSYEQYF
cdr3_nt: TGTGCCAGCAGCTTAGTCGCAGGATCCTACGAGCAGTACTTC

d_call: NA
clone_size: many
v_call: TRBV5-1
j_call: TRBJ2-2
cdr3_aa: CASSLVGTPTGELFF
cdr3_nt: TGCGCCAGCAGCTTGGTCGGGACACCAACCGGGGAGCTGTTTTTT

d_call: TRBD2
clone_size: NA
v_call: TRBV27
j_call: TRBJ2-1
cdr3_aa: CASSRGGFGVDEQFF
cdr3_nt: TGTGCCAGCAGCCGCGGGGGTTTTGGTGTCGATGAGCAGTTCTTC

d_call: TRBD2
clone_size: once
v_call: TRBV9
j_call: TRBJ2-3
cdr3_aa: CASSVAIAGAGTDTQYF
cdr3_nt: TGTGCCAGCAGCGTAGCTATAGCGGGGGCCGGCACAGATACGCAGTATTTT

d_call: NA
clone_size: NA
v_call: TRBV7-8
j_call: TRBJ2-7
cdr3_aa: CASSLGFEGALFYEQYF
cdr3_nt: TGTGCCAGCAGCTTGGGGTTCGAGGGAGCCTTGTTTTACGAGCAGTACTTC

d_call: TRBD1
clone_size: once
v_call: TRBV29-1
j_call: TRBJ2-3
cdr3_aa: CSVQGQGRGTDTQYF
cdr3_nt: TGCAGCGTTCAAGGACAGGGCAGGGGCACAGATACGCAGTATTTT

d_call: NA
clone_size: NA
v_call: TRBV30
j_call: TRBJ1-1
cdr3_aa: CAWGHYNTEAFF
cdr3_nt: TGTGCCTGGGGACACTATAACACTGAAGCTTTCTTT